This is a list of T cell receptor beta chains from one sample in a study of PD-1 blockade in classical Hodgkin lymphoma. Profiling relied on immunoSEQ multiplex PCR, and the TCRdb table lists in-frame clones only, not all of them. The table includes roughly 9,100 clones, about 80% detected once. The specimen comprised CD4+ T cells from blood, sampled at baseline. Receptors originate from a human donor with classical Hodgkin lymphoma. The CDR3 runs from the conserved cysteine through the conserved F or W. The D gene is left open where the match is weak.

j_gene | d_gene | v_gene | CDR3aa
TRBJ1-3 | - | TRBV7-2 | CASSPWRSSGNTIYF
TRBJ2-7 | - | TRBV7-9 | CASSVQGIYEQYF
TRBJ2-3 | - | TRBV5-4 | CASSRPQSGGDTQYF
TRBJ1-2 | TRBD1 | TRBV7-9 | CASSQQGTSSGYTF
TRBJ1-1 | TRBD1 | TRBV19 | CASSRWEGALSIPEAFF
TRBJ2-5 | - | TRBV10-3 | CAISDHKETQYF
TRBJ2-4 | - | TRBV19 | CASSSTGVGIEYIQYF
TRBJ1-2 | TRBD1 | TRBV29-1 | CSALGDRGTSGYTF
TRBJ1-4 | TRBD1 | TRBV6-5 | CASRQTGANEKLFF
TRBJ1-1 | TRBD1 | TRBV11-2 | CASTSDRESRAFF
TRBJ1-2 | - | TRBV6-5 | CASSYSRRVGYTF
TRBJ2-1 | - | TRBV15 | CATSRGQGTYNEQFF
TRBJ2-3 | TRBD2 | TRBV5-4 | CASSGEGRTDTQYF
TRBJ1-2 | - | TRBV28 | CASSFSVAYGYTF